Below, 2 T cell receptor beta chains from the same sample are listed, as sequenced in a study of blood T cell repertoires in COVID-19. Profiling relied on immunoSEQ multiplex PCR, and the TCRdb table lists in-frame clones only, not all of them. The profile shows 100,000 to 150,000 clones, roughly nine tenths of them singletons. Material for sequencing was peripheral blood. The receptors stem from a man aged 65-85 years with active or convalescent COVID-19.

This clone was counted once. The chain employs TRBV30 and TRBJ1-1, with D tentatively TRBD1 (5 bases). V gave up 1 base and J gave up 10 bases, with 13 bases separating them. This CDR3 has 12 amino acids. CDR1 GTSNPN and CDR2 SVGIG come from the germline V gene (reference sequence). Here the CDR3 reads CAWSDPTRAAFF. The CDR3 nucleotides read TGTGCCTGGAGTGACCCGACCAGGGCAGCTTTCTTT. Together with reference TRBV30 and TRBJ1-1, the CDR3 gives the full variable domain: SQTIHQWPATLVQPVGSPLSLECTVEGTSNPNLYWYRQAAGRGLQLLFYSVGIGQISSEVPQNLSASRPQDRQFILSSKKLLLSDSGFYLCAWSDPTRAAFFGQGTRLTVV.

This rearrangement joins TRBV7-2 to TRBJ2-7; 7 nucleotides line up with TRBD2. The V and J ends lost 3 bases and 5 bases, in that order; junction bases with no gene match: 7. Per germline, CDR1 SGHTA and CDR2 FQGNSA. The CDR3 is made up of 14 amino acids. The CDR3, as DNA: TGTGCCAGCAGCTTCAACGGGAGGTACGACGAGCAGTACTTC. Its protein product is CASSFNGRYDEQYF. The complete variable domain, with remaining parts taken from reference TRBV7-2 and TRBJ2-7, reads GAGVSQSPSNKVTEKGKDVELRCDPISGHTALYWYRQSLGQGLEFLIYFQGNSAPDKSGLPSDRFSAERTGGSVSTLTIQRTQQEDSAVYLCASSFNGRYDEQYFGPGTRLTVT.